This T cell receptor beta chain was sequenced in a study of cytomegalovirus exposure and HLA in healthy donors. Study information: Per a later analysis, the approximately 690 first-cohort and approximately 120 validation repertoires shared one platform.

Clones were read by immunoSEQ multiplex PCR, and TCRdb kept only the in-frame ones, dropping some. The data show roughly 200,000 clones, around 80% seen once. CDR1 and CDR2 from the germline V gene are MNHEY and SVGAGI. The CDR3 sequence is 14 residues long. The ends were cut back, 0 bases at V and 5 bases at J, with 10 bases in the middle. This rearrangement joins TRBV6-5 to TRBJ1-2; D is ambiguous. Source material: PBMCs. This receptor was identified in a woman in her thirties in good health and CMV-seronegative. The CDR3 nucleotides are TGTGCCAGCAGTTACTCCGGGAACCCATATGGCTACACCTTC. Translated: CASSYSGNPYGYTF.